This T cell receptor beta chain was identified during a study of blood T cells in healthy people across ages. Per the germline V gene, CDR1 is ENHRY and CDR2 is SYGVKD. V was shortened by 0 bases and J by 6 bases, with 15 bases between the two germline ends. The CDR3 has 15 residues. A sample-barcoded 5' primer and a J-beta primer mix were used in a second PCR of roughly 7 to 12 cycles. Each of the samples gave a minimum of 2.5 million paired-end reads that contained CDR3. Via MiXCR, TCRdb re-called the 5' RACE reads, giving one row per CDR3 protein. The sample records roughly 700,000 distinct CDR3 sequences, more than 40% being singletons. The study recruited healthy Caucasian donors from Russia who were aged about 6 to 95. In each sample, at least 7 million PBMCs were isolated.

The gene calls are TRBV10-3 and TRBJ2-7, with unresolved D. Sequenced input: blood. The TCR comes from a woman aged 60-75 years in good health. DNA for the CDR3: TGTGCCATCAGTGAGTCGAGAGGCCGCCCGGGCGAGCAGTACTTC. The encoded protein is CAISESRGRPGEQYF.